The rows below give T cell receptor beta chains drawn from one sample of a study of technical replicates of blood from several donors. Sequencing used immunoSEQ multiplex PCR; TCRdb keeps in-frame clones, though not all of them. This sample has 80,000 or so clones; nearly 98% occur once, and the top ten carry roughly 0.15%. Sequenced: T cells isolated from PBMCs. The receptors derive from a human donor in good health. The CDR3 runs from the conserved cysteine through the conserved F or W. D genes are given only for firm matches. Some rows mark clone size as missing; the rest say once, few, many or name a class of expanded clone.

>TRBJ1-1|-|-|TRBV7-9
CASSLAGNTEAFF
TGTGCCAGCAGCTTGGCAGGGAACACTGAAGCTTTCTTT
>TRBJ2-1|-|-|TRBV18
CASSPPSRGYNEQFF
TGTGCCAGCTCACCCCCCTCTAGGGGCTACAATGAGCAGTTCTTC
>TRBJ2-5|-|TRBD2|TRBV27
CASRISGKETQYF
TGTGCCAGCAGAATTAGCGGGAAGGAGACCCAGTACTTC
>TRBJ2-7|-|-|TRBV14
CASSQDRRALYEQYF
TGTGCCAGCAGCCAAGATAGGAGGGCTCTCTACGAGCAGTACTTC
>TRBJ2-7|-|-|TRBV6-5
CASLGVNYEQYF
TGTGCCAGCCTCGGGGTTAACTACGAGCAGTACTTC
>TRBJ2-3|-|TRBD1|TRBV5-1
CASSYGRGGPDTQYF
TGCGCCAGCAGCTATGGTAGAGGGGGCCCAGATACGCAGTATTTT
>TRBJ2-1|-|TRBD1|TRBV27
CASTRGQAYNEQFF
TGTGCCAGCACTCGTGGACAGGCCTACAATGAGCAGTTCTTC
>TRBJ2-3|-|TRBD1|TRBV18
CASSPGQGTDTQYF
TGTGCCAGCTCACCAGGACAGGGCACAGATACGCAGTATTTT
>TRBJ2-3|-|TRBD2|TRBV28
CASSLSEAGEVTDTQYF
TGTGCCAGCAGTTTAAGTGAGGCGGGAGAGGTCACAGATACGCAGTATTTT
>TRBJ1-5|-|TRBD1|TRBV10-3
CAISETGEGGNQPQHF
TGTGCCATCAGCGAGACAGGGGAAGGGGGCAATCAGCCCCAGCATTTT
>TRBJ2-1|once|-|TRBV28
CASSLRWVAEPLSSYNEQFF
TGTGCCAGCAGTTTAAGATGGGTAGCGGAACCTTTGAGCTCCTACAATGAGCAGTTCTTC
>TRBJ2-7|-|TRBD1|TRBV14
CASSQAGTGGAYEQYF
TGTGCCAGCAGCCAAGCCGGGACAGGGGGTGCCTACGAGCAGTACTTC
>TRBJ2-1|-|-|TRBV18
CASSPLIGVQGEQFF
TGTGCCAGCTCACCACTAATTGGGGTTCAGGGAGAGCAGTTCTTC
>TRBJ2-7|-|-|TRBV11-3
CASSLFERPYEQYF
TGTGCCAGCAGCTTATTCGAGAGGCCCTACGAGCAGTACTTC
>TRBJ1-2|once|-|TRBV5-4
CASSLPGGDYGYTF
TGTGCCAGCAGCTTACCAGGCGGGGACTATGGCTACACCTTC
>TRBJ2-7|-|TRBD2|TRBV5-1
CASSLGVAGGSSYEQYF
TGCGCCAGCAGCTTGGGAGTTGCGGGGGGCTCCTCCTACGAGCAGTACTTC
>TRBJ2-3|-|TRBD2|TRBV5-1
CASSWGLAGGDTQYF
TGCGCCAGCAGCTGGGGACTAGCGGGAGGGGATACGCAGTATTTT
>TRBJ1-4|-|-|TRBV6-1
CASSAVEKLFF
TGTGCCAGCAGTGCTGTAGAAAAACTGTTTTTT
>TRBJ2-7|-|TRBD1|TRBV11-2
CASSFRQGAHEQYF
TGTGCCAGCAGCTTCCGACAGGGGGCCCACGAGCAGTACTTC
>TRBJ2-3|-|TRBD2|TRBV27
CASSLFSGGRGNTQYF
TGTGCCAGCAGTTTATTTAGCGGGGGACGAGGAAATACGCAGTATTTT
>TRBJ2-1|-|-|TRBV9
CASSVNNEQFF
TGTGCCAGCAGCGTCAACAATGAGCAGTTCTTC
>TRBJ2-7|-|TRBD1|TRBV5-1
CASSPGQEVGEQYF
TGCGCCAGCAGCCCGGGACAGGAAGTCGGCGAGCAGTACTTC
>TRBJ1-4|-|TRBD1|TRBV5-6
CASSRRGQGNEKLFF
TGTGCCAGCAGCCGCCGGGGACAGGGTAATGAAAAACTGTTTTTT
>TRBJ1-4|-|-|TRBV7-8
CASGRSLYEKLFF
TGTGCCAGCGGGAGATCCCTTTACGAAAAACTGTTTTTT
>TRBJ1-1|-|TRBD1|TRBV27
CASSMPGQGAFF
TGTGCCAGCAGTATGCCGGGACAGGGGGCTTTCTTT
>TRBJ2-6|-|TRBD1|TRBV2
CASRGQGNAGANVLTF
TGTGCCAGCAGGGGACAGGGAAACGCTGGGGCCAACGTCCTGACTTTC
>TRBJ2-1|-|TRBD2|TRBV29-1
CSVGLAGVYNEQFF
TGCAGCGTAGGACTAGCGGGAGTATACAATGAGCAGTTCTTC
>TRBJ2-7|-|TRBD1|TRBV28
CASRRDRSPYEQYF
TGTGCCAGCAGGAGGGACAGGAGTCCCTACGAGCAGTACTTC
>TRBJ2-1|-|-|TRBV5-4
CASSLDRTTYNEQFF
TGTGCCAGCAGCTTGGACAGGACTACATACAATGAGCAGTTCTTC
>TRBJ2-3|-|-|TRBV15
CATSRDPTDTQYF
TGTGCCACCAGCAGAGACCCTACAGATACGCAGTATTTT
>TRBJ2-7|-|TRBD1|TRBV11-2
CASSRDSSYEQYF
TGTGCCAGCAGCCGGGACAGTTCCTACGAGCAGTACTTC
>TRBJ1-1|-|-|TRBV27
CASSWSGNTEAFF
TGTGCCAGCAGTTGGAGTGGGAACACTGAAGCTTTCTTT
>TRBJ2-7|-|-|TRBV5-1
CASRPAGTTFSYEQYF
TGCGCCAGCAGGCCCGCCGGGACAACCTTCTCCTACGAGCAGTACTTC
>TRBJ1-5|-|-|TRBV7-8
CASSLAQNNQPQHF
TGTGCCAGCAGCTTGGCTCAGAACAATCAGCCCCAGCATTTT
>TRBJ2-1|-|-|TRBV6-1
CASMFRGGRGEQFF
TGTGCCAGCATGTTTCGCGGGGGCAGGGGTGAGCAGTTCTTC
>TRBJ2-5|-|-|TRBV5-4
CASSLEGEETQYF
TGTGCCAGCAGCTTGGAAGGGGAAGAGACCCAGTACTTC
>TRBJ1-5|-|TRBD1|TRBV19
CASSKGQGWSQPQHF
TGTGCCAGTAGTAAGGGACAGGGCTGGAGTCAGCCCCAGCATTTT
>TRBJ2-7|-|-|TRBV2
CASSESRYEQYF
TGTGCCAGCAGTGAGTCTAGATACGAGCAGTACTTC
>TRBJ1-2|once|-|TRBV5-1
CASSLGFNRVDYGYTF
TGCGCCAGCAGCTTAGGCTTTAATCGGGTTGACTATGGCTACACCTTC
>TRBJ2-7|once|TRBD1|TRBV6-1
CATGPGTGVF
TGTGCCACCGGCCCCGGGACAGGAGTCTTC
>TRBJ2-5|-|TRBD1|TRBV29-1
CSVEPSDRQETQYF
TGCAGCGTTGAACCTTCGGACAGGCAAGAGACCCAGTACTTC
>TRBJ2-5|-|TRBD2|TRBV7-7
CASSLGSGIGETQYF
TGTGCCAGCAGCTTAGGTAGCGGGATTGGGGAGACCCAGTACTTC
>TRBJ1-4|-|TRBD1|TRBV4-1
CASSQGDSLLFF
TGCGCCAGCAGCCAGGGGGACAGCCTCCTGTTTTTT
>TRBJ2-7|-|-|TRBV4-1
CASSSTVLSYEQYF
TGCGCCAGCAGCTCGACAGTCCTCTCCTACGAGCAGTACTTC
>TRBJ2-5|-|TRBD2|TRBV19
CASSIASGSMATQYF
TGTGCCAGTAGTATAGCTAGCGGGAGCATGGCGACCCAGTACTTC
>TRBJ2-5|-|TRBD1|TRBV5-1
CASSLYPDRGLGETQYF
TGCGCCAGCAGCTTGTACCCGGACAGGGGGCTCGGAGAGACCCAGTACTTC
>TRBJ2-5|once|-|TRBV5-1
CASSIGEETQYF
TGCGCCAGCAGCATCGGGGAAGAGACCCAGTACTTC
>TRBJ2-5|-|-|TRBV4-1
CASSSPEVEVETQYF
TGCGCCAGCAGCTCCCCCGAGGTAGAGGTAGAGACCCAGTACTTC
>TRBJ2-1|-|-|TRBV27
CASSSIGKRFNNEQFF
TGTGCCAGCAGTTCGATTGGAAAGCGCTTTAACAATGAGCAGTTCTTC
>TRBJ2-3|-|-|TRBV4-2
CASMGLAPTDTQYF
TGTGCCAGCATGGGTTTAGCCCCCACAGATACGCAGTATTTT
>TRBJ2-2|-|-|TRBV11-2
CASSQLRRSTGELFF
TGTGCCAGCAGCCAGCTGAGGAGAAGCACCGGGGAGCTGTTTTTT
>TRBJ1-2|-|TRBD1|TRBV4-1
CASRTIGTGPSGYTF
TGCGCCAGCAGGACAATCGGGACAGGCCCTTCCGGCTACACCTTC